The sequence of this T cell receptor beta chain was determined in a study of blood T cell repertoires in COVID-19. Whole-study context: Both acute and convalescent COVID-19 samples were obtained from the United States, Italy and Spain. PBMCs, B-cell-depleted T cells, or T cells were the source of the cDNA or gDNA that made up the material.

Trimming took off 4 bases at V and 4 bases at J, with 15 bases between the two ends. This CDR3 is 16 amino acids long. Germline V gene lookup returns CDR1 SGHRS and CDR2 YFSETQ. How the authors handled the data: Quantification of nucleated cells was approximated via reference gene primer amplification. Here immunoSEQ multiplex PCR was the method, and the copy in TCRdb shows in-frame clones only, minus some. That table furnishes V, J and clone size, whereas the DNA furnished D and trimming. The top ten hold about 12% of the sample, which has over 45,000 clones, 70% to 90% seen once. The sequence was obtained from a human donor in a cohort sampled during active COVID-19. The chain uses TRBV5-1 and TRBJ1-6; no definite D call. Material for sequencing was peripheral blood. Here the CDR3 reads CASSTSVRGYNSPLHF. CDR3 nucleotide sequence: TGCGCCAGCAGCACCTCAGTTCGGGGTTATAATTCACCCCTCCACTTT.